The clone carrying this T cell receptor beta chain was observed at least ten times. Antigen specificity is unknown. Germline V gene data show CDR1 as SGHVS and CDR2 as FQNEAQ. V lost 5 bases and J lost 5, with 16 bases in between. The CDR3 spans 14 residues. Recently diagnosed hyperthyroidism of less than 2 months' duration affected patients aged 18 to 65. The data belong to a study of T cells in Graves' hyperthyroidism and ophthalmopathy. Study overall: Initial diagnosis, before any treatment, was when peripheral blood was collected. Study outcomes and limitations: Blood also carried most thyroid clonotypes expanded above 0.001.

Researchers amplified the TCR beta CDR3 regions from RNA transcripts. First-round RT-PCR of the TCR CDR3 relied on the HTBI primer set. TCRdb processed the multiplex PCR reads anew with MiXCR; each CDR3 protein has one entry. The table has a few hundred thousand distinct CDR3 sequences, around an eighth seen once; the top ten hold under 20%. Sample: blood. The chain combines TRBV7-8 with TRBJ2-7; D is possibly TRBD2 (6 bases). This TCR was sampled from a woman younger than 35 with Graves' hyperthyroidism. The DNA for the CDR3 is TGTGCCAGCAGCCACGGGCCTGAGCGGGACGAGCAGTACTTC. Its protein is CASSHGPERDEQYF.